These 8 T cell receptor beta chains were all obtained from the same sample, sequenced in a study of blood T cell repertoires in COVID-19. Produced via immunoSEQ multiplex PCR; TCRdb's table is partial and in-frame only. The repertoire has over 95,000 clones, about four fifths of them found once; the top ten carry over 15%. The material sequenced was peripheral blood. The receptors come from a woman older than 75 with active or convalescent COVID-19.

This clone has only one observation. The chain uses TRBV27 and TRBJ1-5; unclear D gene. Germline assignment: CDR1 MNHEY and CDR2 SMNVEV (reference sequence). The CDR3 totals 13 residues. With 2 bases removed from V and 4 bases from J, the gap between germline ends came to 6 bases. The CDR3 DNA sequence: TGTGCCAGCAGTTTACGTAGAAATCAGCCCCAGCATTTT. Its protein is CASSLRRNQPQHF.

This clone was seen a few times. V gene TRBV5-1 combines with J gene TRBJ1-1; D remains unclear. The CDR3 runs to 14 residues. Per germline, CDR1 SGHRS and CDR2 YFSETQ. V was shortened by 5 bases and J by 5 bases, with 16 bases between the two germline ends. In DNA, the CDR3 is TGCGCCAGCAGGTGGAACAGAGAGCGGACTGAAGCTTTCTTT. Translated, it gives CASRWNRERTEAFF.

The V call is TRBV27, the J call TRBJ2-1; 11 bases align to TRBD2. With V trimmed by 3 bases and J by 6 bases, 4 bases remained unmatched. This CDR3 is built from 15 residues. Germline V gene sequence: CDR1 MNHEY, CDR2 SMNVEV (reference sequence). CDR3 in amino acids: CASSLRLAGPNEQFF. As DNA, the CDR3 is TGTGCCAGCAGTTTGAGACTAGCGGGACCCAATGAGCAGTTCTTC.

The J gene is TRBJ2-6, the V gene TRBV7-9; D is unresolved. The CDR3 runs to 18 residues. V shed 3 bases and J shed 1 base, with 16 bases lying between them. Germline V gene data show CDR1 as SEHNR and CDR2 as FQNEAQ (reference sequence). CDR3 nucleotide sequence: TGTGCCAGCAGCTTTCTACCCACCCGGTTATCTGGGGCCAACGTCCTGACTTTC. It codes for CASSFLPTRLSGANVLTF.

The chain employs TRBV6-6 and TRBJ1-1; 8 nucleotides align to TRBD1. The length of the CDR3 is 16 residues. V lost 6 bases and J lost 3; bases outside the gene matches: 12. The germline V gene encodes CDR1 MNHNY and CDR2 SVGAGI (reference sequence). The CDR3 loop is CASRPQGARMDTEAFF. DNA of the CDR3: TGTGCCAGCAGACCTCAGGGGGCGCGTATGGACACTGAAGCTTTCTTT.

V and J are TRBV6-2 or TRBV6-3 and TRBJ2-1; perhaps TRBD2 as D (5 bases). Germline V gene lookup returns CDR1 MNHEY and CDR2 SVGEGT. The CDR3 covers 20 residues. The ends were cut back, 2 bases at V and 7 bases at J, with 30 bases in the middle. CDR3 bases: TGTGCCAGCAGTTACCCCTCAAGGCGGACTGCTCCCGCCCCAACAAATGAGCAGTTCTTC. Translated: CASSYPSRRTAPAPTNEQFF.

This clone showed up just a few times. The chain recombines TRBV15 with TRBJ1-5, with TRBD1 as a possible D gene (5 bases). In germline, CDR1 is LNHNV, CDR2 YYDKDF (reference sequence). V was cut by 0 bases and J by 0 bases, with 18 bases left in between. The CDR3 is made up of 19 amino acids. The CDR3 here is CATSRDLVAGQYSNQPQHF. The CDR3 DNA sequence: TGTGCCACCAGCAGAGATCTCGTGGCAGGGCAATATAGCAATCAGCCCCAGCATTTT.

This chain joins TRBV28 and TRBJ2-1; TRBD1 agrees at 7 bases. V trimming: 5 bases; J trimming: 4 bases; junction bases outside the gene matches: 11. Germline V gene sequence: CDR1 MDHEN, CDR2 SYDVKM. CDR3 length equals 16 residues. The CDR3 DNA follows: TGTGCCAGCAGTCAGCGAACCGGGACAGCATACAATGAGCAGTTCTTC. Translating gives CASSQRTGTAYNEQFF.